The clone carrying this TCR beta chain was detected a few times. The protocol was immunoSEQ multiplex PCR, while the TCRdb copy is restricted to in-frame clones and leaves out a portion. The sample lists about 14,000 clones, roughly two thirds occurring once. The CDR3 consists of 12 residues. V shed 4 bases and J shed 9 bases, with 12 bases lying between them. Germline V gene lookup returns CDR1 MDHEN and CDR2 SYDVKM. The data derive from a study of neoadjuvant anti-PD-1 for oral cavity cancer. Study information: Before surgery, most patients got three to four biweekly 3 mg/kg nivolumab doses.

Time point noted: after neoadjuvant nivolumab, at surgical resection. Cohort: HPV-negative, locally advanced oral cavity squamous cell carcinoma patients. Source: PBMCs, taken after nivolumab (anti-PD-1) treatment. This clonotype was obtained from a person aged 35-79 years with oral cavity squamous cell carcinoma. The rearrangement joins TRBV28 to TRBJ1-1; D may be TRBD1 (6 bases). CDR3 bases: TGTGCCAGCAGTTCAATCGACAGGAAAGCTTTCTTT. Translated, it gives CASSSIDRKAFF.